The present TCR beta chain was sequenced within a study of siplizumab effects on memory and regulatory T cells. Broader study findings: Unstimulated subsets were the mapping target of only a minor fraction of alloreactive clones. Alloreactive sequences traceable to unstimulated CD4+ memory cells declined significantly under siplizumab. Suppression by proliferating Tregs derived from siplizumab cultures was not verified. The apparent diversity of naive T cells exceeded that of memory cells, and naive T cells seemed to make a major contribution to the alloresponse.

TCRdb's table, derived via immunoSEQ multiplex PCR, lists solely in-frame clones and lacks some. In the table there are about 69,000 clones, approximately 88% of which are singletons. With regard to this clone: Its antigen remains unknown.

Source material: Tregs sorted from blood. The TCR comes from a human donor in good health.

The CDR3 DNA follows: TGTGCCAGCAGCGTTTTGGCGGGAGGACTTTCCTACAATGAGCAGTTCTTC. This translates into CASSVLAGGLSYNEQFF. The chain combines TRBV9 with TRBJ2-1; 8 bases are shared with TRBD2. Trimming removed 2 bases from V and 1 base from J; junction bases left unmatched: 8. The CDR3 consists of 17 residues. The germline gives CDR1 SGDLS, CDR2 YYNGEE.